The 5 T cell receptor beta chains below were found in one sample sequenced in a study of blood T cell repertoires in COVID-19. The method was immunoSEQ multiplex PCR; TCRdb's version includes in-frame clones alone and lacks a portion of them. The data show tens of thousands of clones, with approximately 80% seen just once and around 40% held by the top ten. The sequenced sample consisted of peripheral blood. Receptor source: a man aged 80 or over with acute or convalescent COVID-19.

This CDR3 reads CASSVAGTGLDQPQHF. As DNA, the CDR3 is TGTGCCAGCAGCGTAGCGGGGACAGGGTTGGATCAGCCCCAGCATTTT. The V gene is TRBV9, the J gene TRBJ1-5; 9 nucleotides align to TRBD1. Germline CDR1 and CDR2: SGDLS and YYNGEE. V trimming: 0 bases; J trimming: 5 bases; junction bases outside the gene matches: 6. The CDR3 is 16 amino acids.

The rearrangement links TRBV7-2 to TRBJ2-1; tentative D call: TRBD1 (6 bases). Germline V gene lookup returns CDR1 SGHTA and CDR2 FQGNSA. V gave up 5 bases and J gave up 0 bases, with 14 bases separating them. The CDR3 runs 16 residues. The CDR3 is CASSTQTGSSYNEQFF. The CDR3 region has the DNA TGTGCCAGCAGCACACAAACAGGGAGCTCCTACAATGAGCAGTTCTTC.

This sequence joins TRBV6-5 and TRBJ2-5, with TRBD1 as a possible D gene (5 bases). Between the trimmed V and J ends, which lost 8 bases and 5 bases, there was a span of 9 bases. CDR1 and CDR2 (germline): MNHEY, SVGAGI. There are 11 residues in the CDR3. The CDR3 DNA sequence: TGTGCCAGCGCTAGGGGTGAGACCCAGTACTTC. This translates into CASARGETQYF.

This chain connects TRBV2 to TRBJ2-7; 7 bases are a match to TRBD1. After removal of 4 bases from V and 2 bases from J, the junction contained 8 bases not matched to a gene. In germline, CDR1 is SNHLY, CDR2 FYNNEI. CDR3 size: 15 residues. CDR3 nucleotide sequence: TGTGCCAGCAGTGCGAGGACAGGAGGTCCCTACGAGCAGTACTTC. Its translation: CASSARTGGPYEQYF.

The CDR3 coding sequence is TGCGCCAGCAGTGTTGGCGGGGGCGCACAAGAGACCCAGTACTTC. This encodes CASSVGGGAQETQYF. The chain carries TRBV10-1 and TRBJ2-5, with D possibly being TRBD2 (7 bases). The length of the CDR3 is 15 residues. Trimming took 4 bases from V and 2 from J, leaving 14 bases between them. CDR1 is WNHNN, CDR2 SYGVQD, per germline (reference sequence).